The present entry profiles one TCR beta chain with its context. The germline gives CDR1 MNHNY, CDR2 SVGAGI (reference sequence). Trimming pared 8 bases from V and 1 base from J, leaving 8 bases between. The CDR3 has 12 residues. The data were obtained in a study of blood T cell repertoires in COVID-19. Study context: The United States, Italy and Spain provided the acute and convalescent COVID-19 samples. T cells, B-cell-depleted T cells, or PBMCs supplied cDNA or gDNA.

Study processing details: Reference gene primer amplification gave estimated nucleated cell counts. Produced via immunoSEQ multiplex PCR; TCRdb's table is partial and in-frame only. V and J calls and clone size are as listed in that table; D and trimming were resolved from the DNA. The sample has 150,000 to 200,000 clones, 75% to 90% seen once. Enrolment of Seattle patients took place during active infection, and they were followed longitudinally. The rearrangement uses TRBV6-6 and TRBJ1-1; D unresolved. The sequencing input was peripheral blood. The TCR was taken from a woman in her 70s with COVID-19, enrolled during active disease. Here the CDR3 DNA reads TGTGCCAGCCGGGGAGGGAACACTGAAGCTTTCTTT. Translated: CASRGGNTEAFF.